The 26 T cell receptor beta chains listed next were all sequenced from one sample in a study of cytomegalovirus exposure and HLA in healthy donors. The PCR employed 60 Vbeta primers together with 13 Jbeta primers. Repertoires were generated with immunoSEQ multiplex PCR, while TCRdb's copy carries only in-frame clones and drops some. The sample carries 60,000 or so clones, about 76% recorded once. Sequencing was done on a sample of PBMCs. The receptors come from a female donor in good health and CMV-seronegative.

The V and J genes are TRBV5-1 and TRBJ2-5; D may be TRBD1 (6 bases). The DNA end is a closer match to TRBJ2-7, so the J assignment may be wrong. This CDR3 region has 14 residues. Germline assignment: CDR1 SGHRS and CDR2 YFSETQ. CDR3 sequence reads: CASSLGPGVNEQYF. The CDR3 nucleotides are TGCGCCAGCAGCTTGGGGCCAGGGGTGAACGAGCAGTACTTC.

The V and J genes are TRBV6-5 and TRBJ2-5; 8 bases are shared with TRBD1. Gene TRBJ2-7 matches the end of the DNA better, so the J call may be wrong. Germline loops: CDR1 MNHEY, CDR2 SVGAGI. This CDR3 has 14 residues. The CDR3 nucleotides read TGTGCCAGCACCCCGGGGGACAGGATATACGAGCAGTACTTC. It encodes CASTPGDRIYEQYF.

The rearrangement joins TRBV2 to TRBJ2-7; 7 bases line up with TRBD2. Germline values: CDR1 SNHLY, CDR2 FYNNEI. V lost 2 bases and J lost 5; bases outside the gene matches: 9. The CDR3 is made up of 15 amino acids. The CDR3 region is CASSELRLAVHEQYF. The CDR3, as DNA: TGTGCCAGCAGTGAACTACGACTAGCTGTCCACGAGCAGTACTTC.

V and J are TRBV19 and TRBJ1-2; weak D call: TRBD1 (6 bases). The CDR3 runs to 14 residues. V was clipped by 4 bases and J by 0 bases, with 9 bases between them. The germline V gene encodes CDR1 LNHDA and CDR2 SQIVND (reference sequence). DNA of the CDR3: TGTGCCAGTAGTAAACAGGGAGCTAACTATGGCTACACCTTC. Translated, it gives CASSKQGANYGYTF. Full variable domain (rest looked up from reference TRBV19 and TRBJ1-2): DGGITQSPKYLFRKEGQNVTLSCEQNLNHDAMYWYRQDPGQGLRLIYYSQIVNDFQKGDIAEGYSVSREKKESFPLTVTSAQKNPTAFYLCASSKQGANYGYTFGSGTRLTVV.

The rearrangement uses TRBV30 and TRBJ2-3, with D maybe TRBD1 (6 bases). V gave up 3 bases and J gave up 2 bases, with 15 bases separating them. The germline V gene has CDR1 GTSNPN and CDR2 SVGIG (reference sequence). The CDR3 extends over 15 amino acids. CDR3 nucleotides: TGTGCCTGGAGAGTTAGGGGGACCGACACAGATACGCAGTATTTT. Translating gives CAWRVRGTDTDTQYF.

The chain carries TRBV4-1 and TRBJ2-3; 8 bases line up with TRBD2. CDR3 size: 16 residues. Germline loops: CDR1 MGHRA, CDR2 YSYEKL. V lost 2 bases to trimming and J lost 3 bases; unmatched junction nucleotides: 7. CDR3: CASSQFSGDGTDTQYF. The CDR3 DNA reads as TGCGCCAGCAGCCAATTTAGCGGGGACGGGACAGATACGCAGTATTTT.

The chain uses TRBV2 and TRBJ2-2; 9 bases line up with TRBD1. The CDR3 spans 16 residues. Looked up from germline, CDR1 is SNHLY and CDR2 is FYNNEI. V lost 7 bases, J lost 3 bases, and 9 bases stayed unmatched. The CDR3 protein is CASKNRDRVYTGELFF. CDR3 DNA sequence: TGTGCCAGCAAGAATCGGGACAGGGTGTACACCGGGGAGCTGTTTTTT.

J is TRBJ2-7 and V is TRBV6-5; perhaps TRBD2 as D (5 bases). Germline V CDR1 and CDR2: MNHEY, SVGAGI. Trimming took 9 bases from V and 3 from J, leaving 18 bases between them. CDR3 length: 14 amino acids. The CDR3 coding sequence is TGTGCCAGGTTCCTCGGGAACGGGCACTACGAGCAGTACTTC. Translation: CARFLGNGHYEQYF.

This chain joins TRBV6-1 and TRBJ1-2, with 7 bases identical to TRBD1. Germline trimming cut 2 bases from V and 4 bases from J; bases unmatched to any gene: 10. The CDR3 sequence is 16 residues long. CDR1 MNHNS and CDR2 SASEGT come from the germline V gene. The CDR3: CASSERGTGTVYGYTF. In DNA form, the CDR3 reads TGTGCCAGCAGTGAAAGGGGAACCGGGACAGTCTATGGCTACACCTTC.

This clone is a singleton in its sample. The chain joins TRBV28 to TRBJ2-7, with 7 bases lining up with TRBD1. This CDR3 has 14 residues. Per germline, CDR1 MDHEN and CDR2 SYDVKM. Trimming cost V 4 bases and J 3 bases; bases outside gene matches: 6. CDR3 loop: CASSSGQAYYEQYF. CDR3 bases: TGTGCCAGCAGTTCTGGACAGGCCTACTACGAGCAGTACTTC.

The chain recombines TRBV4-3 with TRBJ1-2; unclear D gene. The CDR3 totals 17 residues. V was clipped by 0 bases and J by 4 bases, with 18 bases between them. Germline CDR1 is LGHNA and CDR2 is YSLEER. DNA of the CDR3: TGCGCCAGCAGCCAAGAGTGGGTGCGGGAAGTTGTCTATGGCTACACCTTC. Translation gives CASSQEWVREVVYGYTF.

The chain carries TRBV5-6 and TRBJ2-7, with 8 bases matching TRBD2. The CDR3 runs to 12 residues. Germline CDR1 and CDR2: SGHDT and YYEEEE. The J segment lost 10 bases and the V segment lost 4 bases, leaving 7 bases of the junction unmatched. The CDR3 bases are TGTGCCAGCAGCGAACTAGCGGCGAACCAGTACTTC. Translating it yields CASSELAANQYF. Full variable domain (missing parts from reference TRBV5-6 and TRBJ2-7): DAGVTQSPTHLIKTRGQQVTLRCSPKSGHDTVSWYQQALGQGPQFIFQYYEEEERQRGNFPDRFSGHQFPNYSSELNVNALLLGDSALYLCASSELAANQYFGPGTRLTVT.

The chain couples TRBV9 to TRBJ2-3; possible D gene TRBD2, 6 bases. The CDR3 consists of 15 residues. Germline assignment: CDR1 SGDLS and CDR2 YYNGEE. Trimming left V 4 bases short and J 4 bases short, with 16 bases between. In DNA form, the CDR3 reads TGTGCCAGCAGCCCTCCGGTTAGCGGCCCAGATACGCAGTATTTT. Amino acids: CASSPPVSGPDTQYF.

The genes are TRBV6-5 and TRBJ1-2; TRBD1 aligns across 10 bases. Germline V gene sequence: CDR1 MNHEY, CDR2 SVGAGI. V lost 2 bases and J lost 8; bases outside the gene matches: 5. The CDR3 loop spans 14 amino acids. The CDR3 nucleotides are TGTGCCAGCAGTTACGACAGGGGGCTCGGAGGCTACACCTTC. Translation: CASSYDRGLGGYTF.

The chain joins TRBV25-1 to TRBJ2-3, with D perhaps matching TRBD2 (6 bases). V lost 5 bases and J lost 10, with 22 bases in between. Germline CDR1 reads MGHDK; CDR2 reads SYGVNS. The CDR3 runs 15 residues. CDR3 in amino acids: CASSPGGTSRDAQYF. In nucleotides, the CDR3 is TGTGCCAGCAGTCCAGGCGGGACTTCCCGGGATGCGCAGTATTTT.

This clone showed up just a few times. The V gene is TRBV18, the J gene TRBJ2-1; TRBD2 agrees at 7 bases. In germline, CDR1 is KGHSH, CDR2 LQKENI. The trim removed 2 bases at V and 6 bases at J, leaving 7 bases unmatched. The CDR3 consists of 15 residues. For the CDR3, the DNA is TGTGCCAGCTCACCAGGACTAGGTCGGGGCAATGAGCAGTTCTTC. Its protein is CASSPGLGRGNEQFF.

In DNA, the CDR3 is TGTGCCAGTAGTATAAAAGACAGGGGTTCCATGAACACTGAAGCTTTCTTT. It encodes CASSIKDRGSMNTEAFF. This chain uses TRBV19 with TRBJ1-1, with 8 bases fitting TRBD1. The V segment lost 2 bases and the J segment 0 bases; nucleotides outside the gene matches: 8. The V gene's germline CDR1 is LNHDA and CDR2 SQIVND (reference sequence). This CDR3 contains 17 residues.

V gene TRBV11-1 combines with J gene TRBJ1-1; D ambiguous. The length of the CDR3 is 16 residues. V dropped 0 bases and J dropped 0 bases, with 11 bases sitting between them. From germline, CDR1 is SGHAT and CDR2 FQDESV (reference sequence). The CDR3 DNA reads as TGTGCCAGCAGCTTAGCAGGAGCCACCATGAACACTGAAGCTTTCTTT. Translation: CASSLAGATMNTEAFF. Complete variable domain (other parts from reference TRBV11-1 and TRBJ1-1): EAEVAQSPRYKITEKSQAVAFWCDPISGHATLYWYRQILGQGPELLVQFQDESVVDDSQLPKDRFSAERLKGVDSTLKIQPAELGDSAMYLCASSLAGATMNTEAFFGQGTRLTVV.

Only a few counts were recorded for this clone. The chain employs TRBV9 and TRBJ2-7; TRBD2 agrees at 7 bases. The junction had 4 bases not matched to a gene; V was cut back by 0 bases and J by 7 bases. The CDR3 has 13 residues. CDR1 and CDR2 (germline): SGDLS, YYNGEE. DNA for the CDR3: TGTGCCAGCAGCGTAGGGGGGGAGGGGGAGCAGTACTTC. This encodes CASSVGGEGEQYF.

This clone has only one observation. The chain joins TRBV28 to TRBJ2-7, with 7 positions matching TRBD2. V was pared by 5 bases and J by 1 base, with 8 bases of the junction left unmatched. The CDR3 is made up of 15 amino acids. Per the germline V gene, CDR1 is MDHEN and CDR2 is SYDVKM. DNA of the CDR3: TGTGCCAGCAGTGTACCCTGGGGGGGGTCCTACGAGCAGTACTTC. Amino acids: CASSVPWGGSYEQYF.

The CDR3 region has the DNA TGTGCCAGCAGTTCCTCTCCCAATGAGCAGTTCTTC. It codes for CASSSSPNEQFF. The V call is TRBV27, the J call TRBJ2-1, with D hard to call. CDR3 length: 12 residues. Trimming took off 4 bases at V and 6 bases at J, with 7 bases between the two ends. Germline CDR1 and CDR2: MNHEY and SMNVEV (reference sequence).

The chain carries TRBV19 and TRBJ1-6; no reliable D call. The length of the CDR3 is 16 residues. Trimming left V 1 base short and J 6 bases short, with 13 bases between. Looked up from germline, CDR1 is LNHDA and CDR2 is SQIVND (reference sequence). CDR3 loop: CASSIARGAANSPLHF. CDR3 in DNA: TGTGCCAGTAGTATAGCGAGAGGAGCGGCTAATTCACCCCTCCACTTT.

The J gene is TRBJ2-3, the V gene TRBV6-6; TRBD1 agrees at 7 bases. Germline V CDR1 and CDR2: MNHNY, SVGAGI (reference sequence). The junction had 3 bases not matched to a gene; V was cut back by 6 bases and J by 3 bases. This CDR3 comprises 13 residues. DNA of the CDR3: TGTGCCAGCAGGGAGACAGGGACAGATACGCAGTATTTT. The encoded protein is CASRETGTDTQYF.

The chain is built from TRBV5-6 and TRBJ1-3, with TRBD1 as a possible D gene (5 bases). V lost 0 bases, J lost 0 bases, and 10 bases lay in between. Looked up from germline, CDR1 is SGHDT and CDR2 is YYEEEE. This CDR3 contains 16 residues. CDR3 bases: TGTGCCAGCAGCTTGGGCCCAGGGTACTCTGGAAACACCATATATTTT. It codes for CASSLGPGYSGNTIYF.

CDR3 in amino acids: CATSPEERTGLVYRSYEQYF. The DNA of the CDR3 is TGTGCCACCAGCCCCGAGGAGCGGACAGGGTTGGTCTACCGCTCCTACGAGCAGTACTTC. The chain combines TRBV15 with TRBJ2-7; TRBD1 aligns across 8 bases. Unmatched junction bases numbered 21, after V lost 5 bases and J lost 0 bases. The CDR3 loop spans 20 amino acids. Germline V CDR1 and CDR2: LNHNV, YYDKDF (reference sequence).

The chain employs TRBV7-9 and TRBJ2-5; 13 bases map to TRBD2. The V and J ends lost 5 bases and 4 bases, in that order; junction bases with no gene match: 1. The germline CDR1 and CDR2 sequences are SEHNR and FQNEAQ (reference sequence). This CDR3 spans 14 amino acids. Here the CDR3 reads CASSGTSGTETQYF. The CDR3 DNA reads TGTGCCAGCAGCGGGACTAGCGGGACAGAGACCCAGTACTTC.